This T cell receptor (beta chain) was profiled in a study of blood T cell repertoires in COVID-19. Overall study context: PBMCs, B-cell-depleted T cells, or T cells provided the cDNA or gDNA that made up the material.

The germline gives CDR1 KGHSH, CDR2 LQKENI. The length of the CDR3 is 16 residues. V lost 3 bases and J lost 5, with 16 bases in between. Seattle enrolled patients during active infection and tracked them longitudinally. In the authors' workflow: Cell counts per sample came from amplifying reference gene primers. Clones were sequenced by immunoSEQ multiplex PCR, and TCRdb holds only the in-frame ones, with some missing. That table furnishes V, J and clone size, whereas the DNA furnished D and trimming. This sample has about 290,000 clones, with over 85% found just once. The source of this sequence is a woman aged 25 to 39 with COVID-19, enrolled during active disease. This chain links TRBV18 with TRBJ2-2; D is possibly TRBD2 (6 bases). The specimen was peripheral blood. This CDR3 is CASSPTSRAGTGELFF. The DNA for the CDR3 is TGTGCCAGCTCACCGACTAGTAGGGCAGGTACCGGGGAGCTGTTTTTT.